This T cell receptor (beta chain) is from a study of T cells in Graves' hyperthyroidism and ophthalmopathy. The CDR3 runs 14 residues. V shed 7 bases and J 4 bases; nucleotides not matched to a gene: 5. Looked up from germline, CDR1 is MNHNS and CDR2 is SASEGT. This clonotype was picked up many times. TCR beta CDR3 sequences were amplified from RNA transcripts. RT-PCR in the first round (using the HTBI primer set) targeted the TCR CDR3. TCRdb processed the multiplex PCR reads anew with MiXCR; each CDR3 protein has one entry. This table has 350,000 to 400,000 distinct CDR3 sequences, about 18% appearing once.

The sequencing sample was made of blood. The rearrangement links TRBV6-1 to TRBJ2-2, with 8 nucleotides matching TRBD2. The clonotype was recovered from a man aged 18 to 30 with Graves' ophthalmopathy. The CDR3 loop is CASITGGGTGELFF. The CDR3 DNA reads as TGTGCCAGCATTACGGGGGGGGGCACCGGGGAGCTGTTTTTT.